The sequence of this TCR beta chain was determined in a study of shared clonotypes between healthy human individuals. The CDR3 has 14 amino acids. V lost 6 bases to trimming and J lost 5 bases, with 13 bases between them. Germline CDR1 SNHLY, CDR2 FYNNEI. Assay used: immunoSEQ multiplex PCR; TCRdb lists only in-frame clones, some missing. The data show some 2,400,000 clones, approximately 95% seen once. This clone was seen a handful of times. What it recognizes is unknown. General study points: Only blood samples were collected, and tissue repertoires likely differ. Naive subsets, compared against memory subsets, generally had larger estimated richness values.

This receptor was identified in a man aged 18 to 29 in good health. The V call is TRBV2, the J call TRBJ1-4; D may be TRBD1 (5 bases). The specimen was naive CD4+ T cells sorted from blood. The subset: CD45RA+ positively selected. The CDR3: CASSERDSNEKLFF. The CDR3 DNA reads TGTGCCAGCAGCGAACGGGACTCCAATGAAAAACTGTTTTTT.